Here is one T cell receptor beta chain with its context. Its antigen is unknown. These data come from a study of vaccination effects on CD4 cells after COVID-19. Study-level background: In the ViraFEST assay, antigen-specific CD4+ clonotypes were identified by expansion after peptide-pool stimulation. General study points: In vaccinees who were healthy, merely 1 out of 255 vaccine-induced clones cross-reacted with common cold coronaviruses.

Having been cultured for about 10 days, the cells underwent CD4+ T cell isolation. As their vaccination, participants received two doses of either BNT162b2 or mRNA-1273. According to the study, vaccine recipients showed no prior SARS-CoV-2 infection and negative nucleocapsid antibodies. The authors replaced half the medium with IL-2 medium on days 3 and 7. Using immunoSEQ multiplex PCR, the repertoire was profiled, and TCRdb retains in-frame clones only, with some absent. The table has 66,000 or so clones, more than 60% seen once. The sequence derives from a human donor who received a COVID-19 vaccine. The sample here was CD4+ T cells from PBMCs cultured without peptide, taken after COVID-19 vaccination.

CDR3 region: CASSETGGGGYGYTF. As DNA, the CDR3 is TGTGCCAGCAGTGAAACAGGGGGCGGAGGCTATGGCTACACCTTC. The rearrangement uses TRBV25-1 and TRBJ1-2; 9 nucleotides line up with TRBD1. J was trimmed by 4 bases and V by 2 bases; bases with no gene match: 5. Germline CDR1 MGHDK, CDR2 SYGVNS. The CDR3 loop spans 15 amino acids.